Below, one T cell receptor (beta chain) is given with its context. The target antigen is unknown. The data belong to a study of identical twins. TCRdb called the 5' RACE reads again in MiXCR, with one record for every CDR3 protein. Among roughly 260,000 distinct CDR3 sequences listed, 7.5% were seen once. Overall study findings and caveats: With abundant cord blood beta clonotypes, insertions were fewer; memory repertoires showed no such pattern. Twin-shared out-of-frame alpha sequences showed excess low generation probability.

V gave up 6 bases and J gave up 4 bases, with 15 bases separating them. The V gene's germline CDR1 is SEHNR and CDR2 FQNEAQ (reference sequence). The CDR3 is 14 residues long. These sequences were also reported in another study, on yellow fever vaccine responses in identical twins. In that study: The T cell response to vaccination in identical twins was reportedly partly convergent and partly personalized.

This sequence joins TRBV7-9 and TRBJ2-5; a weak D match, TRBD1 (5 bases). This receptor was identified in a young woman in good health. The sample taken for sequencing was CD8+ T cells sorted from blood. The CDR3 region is CASRGKGVGETQYF. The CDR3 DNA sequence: TGTGCCAGCAGGGGAAAAGGGGTCGGAGAGACCCAGTACTTC.